This TCR beta chain was observed in a study of beta chain features in type 1 diabetes. Turning to the study itself: No age, gender or cell yield differences were seen between patients and healthy donors. Study outcomes and limitations: Type 1 diabetes patients had fewer VDJ junction insertions and more deletions. Shorter TCRB CDR3s, moderately but significantly so, marked every one of the four CD4+ subsets in Type 1 diabetes patients.

CD45RO/CCR7/CD25/CD127/CD95/CD27 separated CD4+ naive, central memory, regulatory and stem cell-like memory cells by sorting. Reverse transcription of all isolated RNA meant that expressed TCRB transcripts were sequenced. Only in-frame clones appear in the TCRdb table, and some are missing; sequencing was by immunoSEQ multiplex PCR. The sample comprises 350,000 to 450,000 clones, around 13% of which are singletons, and approximately 0.011% rests with the top ten. Germline-derived CDR1 and CDR2 are LGHNA and YNFKEQ. This CDR3 comprises 17 residues. Trimming took off 0 bases at V and 3 bases at J, with 14 bases between the two ends. With respect to this clone: Its antigen is unknown.

The chain couples TRBV4-2 to TRBJ1-4; possibly TRBD1 for D (5 bases). Sequenced input: naive CD4+ T cells from blood. This clonotype was obtained from a woman aged 18-29 years with type 1 diabetes. As DNA, the CDR3 is TGTGCCAGCAGCCAAGATCCTGCGACAGTGGCTAATGAAAAACTGTTTTTT. The encoded protein is CASSQDPATVANEKLFF.